This T cell receptor beta chain derives from a study of sequential checkpoint blockade in melanoma. Clones were sequenced by immunoSEQ multiplex PCR, and TCRdb holds only the in-frame ones, with some missing. The profile covers about 40,000 clones, with roughly 86% appearing a single time and 5.5% taken by the ten largest. The V segment lost 8 bases and the J segment 8 bases; nucleotides outside the gene matches: 9. The germline V gene has CDR1 MNHNY and CDR2 SVGAGI (reference sequence). The CDR3 sequence is 13 residues long. Noted treatment: randomized to nivolumab then ipilimumab (arm A) or the reverse (arm B). No patient had prior DNA-damaging chemotherapy. PBMC sorting kept live CD3+CD8+ cells without CD19 or CD56.

This chain links TRBV6-6 with TRBJ1-2; TRBD1 agrees at 9 bases. This sample comprised CD8+ T cells sorted from blood (inferred from file names), obtained from a patient given nivolumab and ipilimumab in sequence. The clonotype comes from a human donor with melanoma. The CDR3 loop is CASGTGRPDGYTF. The CDR3 nucleotides read TGTGCCAGCGGGACAGGGCGTCCGGACGGCTACACCTTC.